What follows are 8 T cell receptor beta chains derived from one specimen sequenced in a study of blood T cell repertoires in COVID-19 (dated by TCRdb to the early 2020s). Libraries were constructed by the immunoSEQ multiplex PCR assay. Imported from immuneACCESS, the table was reduced by TCRdb to in-frame sequences with V and J called. These copies leave out some clones; in studies compared against another copy, an unresolved V gene accounts for under half, and the cause of the remainder is not known. The sample records about 110,000 clones, approximately 80% of which are singletons. About 14% of the sample is taken by the ten largest. Sequenced material: peripheral blood. These receptors came from a woman aged 55-70 years with acute or convalescent COVID-19.

The chain links TRBV3-1 (or the pseudogene TRBV3-2) to TRBJ2-5; D is perhaps TRBD1 (5 bases). CDR1 is LGHDT, CDR2 YNNKEL, per germline (reference sequence). This CDR3 spans 16 amino acids. V was trimmed by 1 base and J by 0 bases, leaving 12 bases between them. Here the CDR3 DNA reads TGTGCCAGCAGCCAAGGCGGCAGGGCTTACCAAGAGACCCAGTACTTC. This gives the protein CASSQGGRAYQETQYF.

The table lists this clone with a few counts. The rearrangement uses TRBV2 and TRBJ1-6; possibly TRBD1 for D (5 bases). Trimming removed 3 bases from V and 10 bases from J, with 13 bases in between. The CDR3 is made up of 14 amino acids. Germline-derived CDR1 and CDR2 are SNHLY and FYNNEI. The CDR3 sequence: CASSDGQGSSPLHF. CDR3 DNA sequence: TGTGCCAGCAGTGACGGTCAGGGTTCGTCACCCCTCCACTTT.

The rearrangement links TRBV27 to TRBJ2-1; the D gene is possibly TRBD1 (6 bases). From germline, CDR1 is MNHEY and CDR2 SMNVEV (reference sequence). Between the trimmed V and J ends, which lost 4 bases and 5 bases, there was a span of 21 bases. The CDR3 is made up of 17 amino acids. CDR3 residues: CASSSHSTGGDDNEQFF. DNA for the CDR3: TGTGCCAGCAGTTCGCACTCGACAGGAGGAGATGACAATGAGCAGTTCTTC.

The table lists this clone with a few counts. The chain is built from TRBV5-6 and TRBJ1-1; D not resolved. This CDR3 is 12 amino acids long. Germline CDR1 SGHDT, CDR2 YYEEEE. The V end was cut by 5 bases, the J end by 4 bases, with 9 bases between. This chain's CDR3 is CASSIRSTEAFF. The CDR3 DNA reads TGTGCCAGCAGTATCAGATCCACTGAAGCTTTCTTT.

CDR3 DNA sequence: TGTGCCAGCAGCTTAACAGGATCTCTGGGGGAGCAGTACTTC. It yields the protein CASSLTGSLGEQYF. The V call is TRBV7-9, the J call TRBJ2-7, with D possibly being TRBD1 (5 bases). Germline V gene sequence: CDR1 SEHNR, CDR2 FQNEAQ (reference sequence). This CDR3 contains 14 residues. With 2 bases removed from V and 7 bases from J, the gap between germline ends came to 15 bases.

The sample holds one count of this clone. The chain couples TRBV6-6 to TRBJ2-2, with D maybe TRBD1 (6 bases). The V end lost 0 bases, the J end lost 0 bases, and 8 bases lay between the germline ends. Looked up from germline, CDR1 is MNHNY and CDR2 is SVGAGI (reference sequence). This CDR3 has 16 residues. The CDR3 here is CASSYSTGTNTGELFF. DNA of the CDR3: TGTGCCAGCAGTTACTCCACAGGGACGAACACCGGGGAGCTGTTTTTT.

The CDR3 DNA follows: TGCAGCGGACAGGGGCTTTACAATGAGCAGTTCTTC. This encodes CSGQGLYNEQFF. The V gene is TRBV29-1, the J gene TRBJ2-1, with 8 bases aligning to TRBD1. The CDR3 contains 12 residues. CDR1 SQVTM and CDR2 ANQGSEA come from the germline V gene. V was pared by 7 bases and J by 4 bases, with 3 bases of the junction left unmatched.

This clone was observed once. The chain links TRBV29-1 to TRBJ1-1; D might be TRBD1 (5 bases). V lost 7 bases and J lost 9, with 15 bases in between. Looked up from germline, CDR1 is SQVTM and CDR2 is ANQGSEA. This CDR3 is built from 11 residues. CDR3 nucleotide sequence: TGCAGCGCGTCGAATCAGGGCAAAGCTTTCTTT. Protein sequence: CSASNQGKAFF. Full variable domain (remainder filled in from reference TRBV29-1 and TRBJ1-1): SAVISQKPSRDICQRGTSLTIQCQVDSQVTMMFWYRQQPGQSLTLIATANQGSEATYESGFVIDKFPISRPNLTFSTLTVSNMSPEDSSIYLCSASNQGKAFFGQGTRLTVV.